The source of this T cell receptor (beta chain) is a study of T cell repertoires and leukemia-associated antigens. Points on this clonotype: What it recognizes is unknown.

TCRdb re-called the 5' RACE reads with MiXCR, one entry per CDR3 protein. The sample holds 8,000 to 10,000 distinct CDR3 sequences; approximately 40% are singletons and the top ten take less than 70%. Germline-derived CDR1 and CDR2 are MDHEN and SYDVKM. Trimming removed 8 bases from V and 4 bases from J; junction bases left unmatched: 4. The CDR3 sequence is 13 residues long. Findings and caveats of the study: No direct test of specificity or function was done for expanded clones.

The receptor's source is a female donor in good health. This chain uses TRBV28 with TRBJ2-7, with 11 bases fitting TRBD1. The source material was CD3+ T cells sorted from blood and cultured. CDR3 in amino acids: CASEGTGGYEQYF. CDR3 nucleotide sequence: TGTGCCAGCGAGGGGACAGGGGGGTACGAGCAGTACTTC.